These 24 T cell receptor beta chains originate from one sample sequenced in a study of low-dose radiotherapy and immunotherapy resistance in tumors. Noted time point: after trial treatment. This sample's treatment: LDRT plus nivolumab, ipilimumab, low-dose cyclophosphamide and aspirin (RACIN trial). Alpha- and beta-chain coverage of first-strand cDNA came from TRAV- and TRBV-specific primers. The authors ran 15 to 20 PCR cycles to amplify TCRs with a constant-region primer and V-primer adapter. TCRdb reanalysed the reads using MiXCR and keeps one entry per CDR3 protein. The profile shows fewer than 50,000 distinct CDR3 sequences, approximately 26% of them singletons. The sequencing used PBMCs, collected after low-dose radiotherapy plus immunotherapy. The source is a male donor with prostate cancer.

The chain is built from TRBV6-1 and TRBJ2-1, with D maybe TRBD1 (7 bases). CDR3 length: 15 amino acids. Deletions cut 3 bases from V and 11 bases from J, with 20 bases between. The germline gives CDR1 MNHNS, CDR2 SASEGT. The CDR3 loop is CASSEEGQFKRKQFF. CDR3 DNA sequence: TGTGCCAGCAGTGAGGAGGGACAGTTTAAACGAAAGCAGTTCTTC.

V gene TRBV28 combines with J gene TRBJ1-1; 7 nucleotides agree with TRBD1. Per germline, CDR1 MDHEN and CDR2 SYDVKM. The CDR3 spans 15 residues. The V gene end was trimmed by 4 bases and the J gene end by 1 base; junction bases not matched to a gene: 6. The CDR3 loop reads CASSSYRGRNTEAFF. The CDR3 bases are TGTGCCAGCAGTTCATACAGGGGCCGGAACACTGAAGCTTTCTTT.

The J gene is TRBJ2-1, the V gene TRBV27, with 8 bases matching TRBD1. Germline V CDR1 and CDR2: MNHEY, SMNVEV (reference sequence). The ends lost 2 bases at V and 9 bases at J; junction bases unmatched: 6. This CDR3 is built from 14 residues. The CDR3 DNA sequence: TGTGCCAGCAGTTTACCCGGGACAGGCGGTGAGCAGTTCTTC. Translating gives CASSLPGTGGEQFF.

The V gene is TRBV27, the J gene TRBJ1-3; TRBD1 agrees at 7 bases. This CDR3 spans 14 amino acids. Trimming took 6 bases from V and 6 from J; bases not matched to a gene: 8. Per the germline V gene, CDR1 is MNHEY and CDR2 is SMNVEV (reference sequence). For the CDR3, the DNA is TGTGCCAGCAGCTCAGAGGACAGGCCAAACACCATATATTTT. Residues: CASSSEDRPNTIYF.

At least ten counts were recorded for this clonotype. CDR3 residues: CASMGGRRNEKLFF. The CDR3 nucleotides read TGCGCCAGCATGGGGGGAAGGCGTAATGAAAAACTGTTTTTT. The rearrangement joins TRBV4-1 to TRBJ1-4, with a tentative D call TRBD1 (5 bases). Germline CDR1 MGHRA, CDR2 YSYEKL. Trimming stripped 7 bases from V and 4 bases from J, with 13 bases between. The CDR3 runs 14 residues.

Many counts were recorded for this clonotype. CDR3 residues: CASRPSGANVLTF. CDR3 DNA: TGTGCCAGCAGGCCTTCTGGGGCCAACGTCCTGACTTTC. The gene calls are TRBV5-6 and TRBJ2-6; D not certain. CDR1 is SGHDT, CDR2 YYEEEE, per germline. V lost 5 bases and J lost 1, with 4 bases in between. The CDR3 consists of 13 residues. Supplemented by reference TRBV5-6 and TRBJ2-6, the full variable domain reads DAGVTQSPTHLIKTRGQQVTLRCSPKSGHDTVSWYQQALGQGPQFIFQYYEEEERQRGNFPDRFSGHQFPNYSSELNVNALLLGDSALYLCASRPSGANVLTFGAGSRLTVL.

This clonotype appeared many times. The chain is built from TRBV10-3 and TRBJ2-3; 7 positions agree with TRBD2. CDR1 is ENHRY, CDR2 SYGVKD, per germline. V was pared by 6 bases and J by 2 bases, with 11 bases of the junction left unmatched. This CDR3 is 16 amino acids long. CDR3 in amino acids: CAISILAAPYTDTQYF. In DNA form, the CDR3 reads TGTGCCATCAGCATCCTAGCGGCCCCCTACACAGATACGCAGTATTTT.

To note about this clonotype: A far more abundant clone sits one base away, making this likely a read error. The chain links TRBV28 to TRBJ2-5, with D unclear. CDR1 is MDHEN, CDR2 SYDVKM, per germline. The CDR3 contains 11 residues. Trimming took off 4 bases at V and 5 bases at J, with 5 bases between the two ends. The CDR3 loop is CASSWAETQYF. The CDR3 DNA reads as TGTGCCAGCAGTTGGGCGGAGACCCAGTACTTC.

This clonotype has only one observation. CDR3 nucleotide sequence: TGTGCCAGCAACCCACGGACTGGAGGGAGCACAGATACGCAGTATTTT. As protein: CASNPRTGGSTDTQYF. This rearrangement joins TRBV6-1 to TRBJ2-3, with D maybe TRBD2 (6 bases). Between the trimmed V and J ends, which lost 7 bases and 0 bases, there was a span of 17 bases. This CDR3 region has 16 residues. Germline CDR1 is MNHNS and CDR2 is SASEGT.

This clonotype was found many times. The chain couples TRBV6-6 to TRBJ2-1, with D perhaps TRBD1 or TRBD2 (5 bases each). CDR3 length: 11 residues. Germline values: CDR1 MNHNY, CDR2 SVGAGI (reference sequence). V was trimmed by 8 bases and J by 6 bases, leaving 8 bases between them. CDR3 bases: TGTGCCAGCGGGACCAGCAATGAGCAGTTCTTC. This translates into CASGTSNEQFF.

This clonotype was seen at least ten times. V usage is TRBV19 and J usage is TRBJ2-7; 9 positions agree with TRBD1. The CDR3 runs to 14 residues. The V gene end was trimmed by 2 bases and the J gene end by 5 bases; junction bases not matched to a gene: 4. In germline, CDR1 is LNHDA, CDR2 SQIVND (reference sequence). The CDR3 is CASSIKDRGHEQYF. The CDR3 DNA reads as TGTGCCAGTAGTATAAAGGACAGGGGTCACGAGCAGTACTTC.

This clonotype was picked up many times. The chain combines TRBV30 with TRBJ1-6; maybe TRBD1 (6 bases). V was pared by 1 base and J by 9 bases, with 16 bases between. In germline, CDR1 is GTSNPN, CDR2 SVGIG (reference sequence). The length of the CDR3 is 15 residues. CDR3 in amino acids: CAWSAKGGRGSPLHF. The DNA of the CDR3 is TGTGCCTGGAGTGCAAAAGGGGGAAGGGGTTCACCCCTCCACTTT. Using reference TRBV30 and TRBJ1-6 for the parts outside the CDR3, the full variable domain is SQTIHQWPATLVQPVGSPLSLECTVEGTSNPNLYWYRQAAGRGLQLLFYSVGIGQISSEVPQNLSASRPQDRQFILSSKKLLLSDSGFYLCAWSAKGGRGSPLHFGNGTRLTVT.

At least ten counts were recorded for this clonotype. This chain joins TRBV10-3 and TRBJ2-5, with a weak D call TRBD2 (6 bases). The CDR3 totals 17 residues. Germline CDR1 ENHRY, CDR2 SYGVKD. Trimming stripped 0 bases from V and 3 bases from J, with 17 bases between. CDR3 amino acids: CAISESSPWWGEETQYF. As DNA, the CDR3 is TGTGCCATCAGTGAGTCGTCGCCCTGGTGGGGGGAAGAGACCCAGTACTTC.

This clonotype appeared many times. This rearrangement joins TRBV7-9 to TRBJ2-3; D call uncertain. CDR1 and CDR2 (germline): SEHNR, FQNEAQ (reference sequence). Trimming cost V 5 bases and J 8 bases, with 17 bases left between them. The CDR3 is 14 amino acids. The CDR3 loop reads CASSHPASTGTQYF. CDR3 in DNA: TGTGCCAGCAGCCATCCGGCCTCAACGGGTACGCAGTATTTT.

This clonotype was recorded at least ten times. The chain recombines TRBV28 with TRBJ1-1; TRBD1 might be the D (5 bases). Between the trimmed V and J ends, which lost 6 bases and 7 bases, there was a span of 15 bases. CDR1 is MDHEN and CDR2 is SYDVKM in the germline V gene. This CDR3 region has 13 residues. This chain's CDR3 is CASSGQGSNEAFF. CDR3 DNA sequence: TGTGCCAGCAGCGGGCAGGGATCTAATGAAGCTTTCTTT.

V gene TRBV20-1 combines with J gene TRBJ1-6; 7 positions agree with TRBD1. Germline V CDR1 and CDR2: DFQATT, SNEGSKA (reference sequence). The CDR3 has 15 residues. After removal of 4 bases from V and 13 bases from J, the junction contained 16 bases not matched to a gene. The chain's CDR3 is CSATPPGQIPNPLHF. The DNA for the CDR3 is TGCAGTGCTACGCCACCGGGACAGATTCCCAATCCCCTCCACTTT.

The chain links TRBV18 to TRBJ2-3, with TRBD1 matching 7 bases. CDR3 size: 15 residues. J lost 3 bases, V lost 1 base, and 4 bases had no gene match. Germline-derived CDR1 and CDR2 are KGHSH and LQKENI. This CDR3 reads CASSPRQGGTDTQYF. In DNA, the CDR3 is TGTGCCAGCTCACCACGACAGGGTGGGACAGATACGCAGTATTTT.

Ten or more counts support this clonotype. The chain recombines TRBV7-6 with TRBJ2-7, with D perhaps matching TRBD1 (5 bases). V lost 5 bases, J lost 6 bases, and 20 bases lay in between. The CDR3 covers 15 residues. Germline V CDR1 and CDR2: SGHVS, FNYEAQ. DNA for the CDR3: TGTGCCAGCAGCCCCTGTCAGCAGGGCGGATGCGAGCAGTACTTC. Amino acid sequence: CASSPCQQGGCEQYF.

The sample holds many counts of this clonotype. J is TRBJ2-3 and V is TRBV5-1; 11 nucleotides agree with TRBD2. Germline lookup yields CDR1 SGHRS and CDR2 YFSETQ. J was trimmed by 6 bases and V by 0 bases; bases with no gene match: 6. The CDR3 is 16 residues long. Here the CDR3 DNA reads TGCGCCAGCAGCTTGGGTACTAGCGGGAGATTGGATACGCAGTATTTT. It is translated as CASSLGTSGRLDTQYF.

This clonotype was seen only once. The limits of the CDR3 on the DNA are not certain, so only TCRdb's listed CDR3 is given. J is TRBJ2-2 and V is TRBV3-1; the D segment call TRBD2 is taken from the table without a DNA check. The CDR3 has 17 amino acids, counting both end residues. Germline V lookup: CDR1 LGHDT, CDR2 YNNKEL (reference sequence). The CDR3 loop is CASSQDHRAGAGELFFF.

This clonotype was counted ten times or more. V usage is TRBV18 and J usage is TRBJ1-5; D call uncertain. The CDR3 totals 15 residues. Germline values: CDR1 KGHSH, CDR2 LQKENI. Trimming left V 2 bases short and J 0 bases short, with 8 bases between. CDR3 bases: TGTGCCAGCTCACCAATAGCAAATAGCAATCAGCCCCAGCATTTT. Protein product: CASSPIANSNQPQHF.

The chain couples TRBV5-1 to TRBJ1-1, with TRBD1 identical over 8 bases. The CDR3 runs 13 residues. Germline V CDR1 and CDR2: SGHRS, YFSETQ. The J segment lost 4 bases and the V segment lost 4 bases, leaving 3 bases of the junction unmatched. CDR3 sequence: CASSRDRSTEAFF. The CDR3 bases are TGCGCCAGCAGCCGGGACAGGTCCACTGAAGCTTTCTTT.

This clonotype was seen ten or more times. J is TRBJ2-2 and V is TRBV20-1; perhaps TRBD1 as D (5 bases). CDR3 size: 13 residues. V was cut by 4 bases and J by 4 bases, with 10 bases left in between. The germline V gene has CDR1 DFQATT and CDR2 SNEGSKA (reference sequence). For the CDR3, the DNA is TGCAGTGCTACACTCAGGGTCACCGGGGAGCTGTTTTTT. Amino acid sequence: CSATLRVTGELFF.

As to this clonotype: The DNA is left out, because the CDR3 cannot be placed on it with certainty; the CDR3 is given as TCRdb lists it. The rearrangement links TRBV5-1 to TRBJ2-2; the table's D call, TRBD1, has no DNA check behind it. Germline lookup yields CDR1 SGHRS and CDR2 YFSETQ. Inclusive of both ends, the CDR3 amounts to 15 amino acids. The CDR3 reads CASSPGTLSGELFFF.